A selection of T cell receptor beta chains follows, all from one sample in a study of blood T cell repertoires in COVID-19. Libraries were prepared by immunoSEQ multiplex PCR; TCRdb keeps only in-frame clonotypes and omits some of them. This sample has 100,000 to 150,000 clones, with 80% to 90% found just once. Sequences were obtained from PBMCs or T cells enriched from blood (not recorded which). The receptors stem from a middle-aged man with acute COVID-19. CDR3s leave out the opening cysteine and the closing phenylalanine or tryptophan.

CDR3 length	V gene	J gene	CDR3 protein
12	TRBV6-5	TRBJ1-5	ASSLGQGNQPQH
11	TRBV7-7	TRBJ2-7	ASSTRTWGEQY
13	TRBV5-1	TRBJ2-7	ASSLGGTVSYEQY
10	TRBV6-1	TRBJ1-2	ASSEPLYGYT
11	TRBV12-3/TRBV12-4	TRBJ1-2	ASSLAGGGGYT
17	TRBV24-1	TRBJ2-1	ATSDQTSGGAGSTYEQF
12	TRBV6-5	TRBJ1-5	ASSYAGWAQPQH
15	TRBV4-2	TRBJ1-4	ASSQDAGRGGREKLF
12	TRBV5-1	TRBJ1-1	ASSATVVNTEAF
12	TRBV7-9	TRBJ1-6	ASSSGGAFSPLH
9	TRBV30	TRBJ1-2	AWSWRGGYT
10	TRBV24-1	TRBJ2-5	ATSGGGETQY
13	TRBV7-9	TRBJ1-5	ASSFGTGQGQPQH
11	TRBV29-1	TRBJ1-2	SVRTGTDYGYT
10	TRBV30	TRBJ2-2	AWRPNTGELF
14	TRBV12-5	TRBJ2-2	ASGFRDSPGTGELF
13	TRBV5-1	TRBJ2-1	ASSDSAGVANEQF
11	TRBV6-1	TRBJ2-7	ASSEGTGVEQY
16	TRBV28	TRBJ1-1	ASSPGSGTGRGNTEAF
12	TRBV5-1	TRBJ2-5	ASSPGTNTETQY
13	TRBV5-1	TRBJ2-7	ASSSTGVGPYEQY
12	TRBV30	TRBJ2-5	ACLDSGGRETQY
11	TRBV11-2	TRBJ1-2	ASSKWTGDGYT
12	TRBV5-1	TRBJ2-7	ASSLEGQPYEQY
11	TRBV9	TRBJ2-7	ASSVEGDGLQY
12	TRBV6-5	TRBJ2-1	ASSYRGLTAEQF
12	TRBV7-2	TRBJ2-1	ASSPGQGGNEQF
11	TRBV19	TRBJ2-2	ASSGGNTGELF